One sample yielded the 18 T cell receptor beta chains listed below, sequenced in a study of blood T cell repertoires in COVID-19 (dated by TCRdb to the early 2020s). The library relied on the immunoSEQ multiplex PCR assay. This is the immuneACCESS table as TCRdb keeps it, with only in-frame sequences that have V and J called. A part of the clones is gone; compared with another copy, unresolved V genes explain less than half, and the rest is unexplained. Present in this sample are 100,000 or so clones, about nine tenths of which were seen just once. The ten top clones hold about 5.7% of the sample. The sample consisted of peripheral blood. The receptors here all came from a woman aged 45 to 65 with COVID-19, enrolled during active disease.

The chain uses TRBV11-3 and TRBJ2-1, with D uncertain. In germline, CDR1 is SGHNT, CDR2 YENEEA. The V end was cut by 1 base, the J end by 6 bases, with 10 bases between. The CDR3 is 14 residues long. The CDR3 nucleotides read TGTGCCAGCAGCTTAGGGGCTCCTTCCAATGAGCAGTTCTTC. Protein product: CASSLGAPSNEQFF.

On this clone: Other nucleotide sequences in the sample specify the same CDR3. The chain joins TRBV6-5 to TRBJ2-1; D perhaps matches TRBD1 (5 bases). The CDR3 consists of 14 residues. Germline CDR1 and CDR2: MNHEY and SVGAGI. Trimming took 0 bases from V and 3 from J, leaving 6 bases between them. The CDR3 nucleotides are TGTGCCAGCAGTTACTCCGACAGCTACAATGAGCAGTTCTTC. The encoded protein is CASSYSDSYNEQFF.

The rearrangement joins TRBV5-6 to TRBJ1-2, with D unclear. V was cut by 6 bases and J by 9 bases, with 6 bases left in between. The CDR3 is 9 amino acids. Germline CDR1 and CDR2: SGHDT and YYEEEE. The CDR3, as DNA: TGTGCCAGCATCCTCCGCTACACCTTC. This gives the protein CASILRYTF.

The rearrangement joins TRBV12-3 or TRBV12-4 to TRBJ2-7; D is possibly TRBD1 (7 bases). This CDR3 contains 13 residues. Trimming shortened V by 3 bases and J by 3 bases, and 9 bases separated the two germline ends. CDR3: CASSFQGGYEQYF. The CDR3 nucleotides read TGTGCCAGCAGTTTTCAGGGGGGCTACGAGCAGTACTTC.

The chain employs TRBV6-5 and TRBJ1-3; 7 positions agree with TRBD1. Looked up from germline, CDR1 is MNHEY and CDR2 is SVGAGI. V gave up 10 bases and J gave up 2 bases; unmatched junction bases: 5. The length of the CDR3 is 13 residues. The CDR3 loop reads CATSTGPGNTIYF. DNA for the CDR3: TGTGCCACCTCGACAGGGCCTGGAAACACCATATATTTT.

The genes are TRBV5-1 and TRBJ2-3, with TRBD2 matching over 12 bases. The junction had 6 bases not matched to a gene; V was cut back by 0 bases and J by 4 bases. The V gene's germline CDR1 is SGHRS and CDR2 YFSETQ. The CDR3 loop spans 17 amino acids. The CDR3 sequence is CASSLVASGGAADTQYF. CDR3 nucleotides: TGCGCCAGCAGCTTGGTCGCTAGCGGGGGGGCCGCAGATACGCAGTATTTT.

The chain employs TRBV19 and TRBJ1-1; the D is unclear. V was trimmed by 8 bases and J by 3 bases, leaving 13 bases between them. The germline CDR1 and CDR2 sequences are LNHDA and SQIVND (reference sequence). CDR3 length: 13 amino acids. The CDR3 DNA reads as TGTGCCAGTCGCATCCTGGCCGACACTGAAGCTTTCTTT. This translates into CASRILADTEAFF.

The chain uses TRBV24-1 and TRBJ1-1, with a weak D call TRBD1 (6 bases). Between the trimmed V and J ends, which lost 3 bases and 1 base, there was a span of 11 bases. Germline V gene lookup returns CDR1 KGHDR and CDR2 SFDVKD. This CDR3 is built from 15 residues. For the CDR3, the DNA is TGTGCCACCAGTGATGGGGCACAGGGGAACACTGAAGCTTTCTTT. Its protein product is CATSDGAQGNTEAFF.

The V gene is TRBV5-1, the J gene TRBJ1-1; weak D call: TRBD1 (6 bases). Looked up from germline, CDR1 is SGHRS and CDR2 is YFSETQ. With 1 base removed from V and 2 bases from J, the gap between germline ends came to 9 bases. The CDR3 totals 14 residues. The CDR3 nucleotides read TGCGCCAGCAGCTTGCGACAGGCAAACACTGAAGCTTTCTTT. This translates into CASSLRQANTEAFF. Full variable domain (remainder filled in from reference TRBV5-1 and TRBJ1-1): KAGVTQTPRYLIKTRGQQVTLSCSPISGHRSVSWYQQTPGQGLQFLFEYFSETQRNKGNFPGRFSGRQFSNSRSEMNVSTLELGDSALYLCASSLRQANTEAFFGQGTRLTVV.

The gene calls are TRBV18 and TRBJ2-7; D is perhaps TRBD1 (5 bases). Between the trimmed V and J ends, which lost 1 base and 7 bases, there was a span of 11 bases. The CDR3 has 13 residues. Germline CDR1 KGHSH, CDR2 LQKENI. Written as DNA, the CDR3 is TGTGCCAGCTCACCACGGCAGGGCCAGGAGCAGTACTTC. Translated, it gives CASSPRQGQEQYF.

This clone was found a few times. The chain has TRBV5-1 and TRBJ1-4; the D gene is possibly TRBD1 (5 bases). The CDR3 has 17 residues. Germline lookup yields CDR1 SGHRS and CDR2 YFSETQ. V gave up 4 bases and J gave up 0 bases, with 16 bases separating them. CDR3: CASSKDPQGATNEKLFF. The CDR3, as DNA: TGCGCCAGCAGCAAGGACCCGCAGGGTGCAACTAATGAAAAACTGTTTTTT.

This clone was detected a few times. The rearrangement links TRBV5-4 to TRBJ1-3; possible D gene TRBD1, 6 bases. There are 13 residues in the CDR3. The V gene's germline CDR1 is SGHNT and CDR2 YYREEE (reference sequence). Trimming stripped 5 bases from V and 2 bases from J, with 8 bases between. The CDR3 DNA is TGTGCCAGCAGAACAGGGACTGGAAACACCATATATTTT. Residues: CASRTGTGNTIYF.

In the case of this clone: Its ends do not fully match the called genes, so a read error is possible. The rearrangement joins TRBV9 to TRBJ1-1, with TRBD1 matching 8 bases. The CDR3 has 17 residues. Looked up from germline, CDR1 is SGDLS and CDR2 is YYNGEE. CDR3 loop: CASSVAGGRGLNTEAFF. The DNA of the CDR3 is TGTGCCAGCAGTGTAGCAGGGGGCAGGGGATTAAACACTGAAGCTTTCTTT. The entire variable domain, with the rest obtained from reference TRBV9 and TRBJ1-1, is as follows: DSGVTQTPKHLITATGQRVTLRCSPRSGDLSVYWYQQSLDQGLQFLIQYYNGEERAKGNILERFSAQQFPDLHSELNLSSLELGDSALYFCASSVAGGRGLNTEAFFGQGTRLTVV.

This chain connects TRBV28 to TRBJ1-5; D unclear. CDR1 MDHEN and CDR2 SYDVKM come from the germline V gene. The CDR3 consists of 15 residues. Deletions cut 5 bases from V and 1 base from J, with 12 bases between. The CDR3 nucleotides read TGTGCCAGCAGTCAAGACCGACACAGCAATCAGCCCCAGCATTTT. It yields the protein CASSQDRHSNQPQHF.

The chain has TRBV6-5 and TRBJ2-6, with D perhaps matching TRBD2 (5 bases). Trimming took off 6 bases at V and 4 bases at J, with 13 bases between the two ends. The length of the CDR3 is 15 residues. Germline CDR1 is MNHEY and CDR2 is SVGAGI. The CDR3 sequence: CASRGSTGGANVLTF. The CDR3 nucleotides are TGTGCCAGCAGGGGGTCAACGGGAGGGGCCAACGTCCTGACTTTC.

The chain has TRBV30 and TRBJ2-1; D remains ambiguous. Trimming stripped 0 bases from V and 2 bases from J, with 5 bases between. Germline CDR1 is GTSNPN and CDR2 is SVGIG (reference sequence). The CDR3 has 13 amino acids. CDR3 residues: CAWSVGAYNEQFF. CDR3 in DNA: TGTGCCTGGAGTGTTGGAGCCTACAATGAGCAGTTCTTC. Drawing the rest from reference TRBV30 and TRBJ2-1, the complete variable domain is SQTIHQWPATLVQPVGSPLSLECTVEGTSNPNLYWYRQAAGRGLQLLFYSVGIGQISSEVPQNLSASRPQDRQFILSSKKLLLSDSGFYLCAWSVGAYNEQFFGPGTRLTVL.

CDR3 bases: TGTGCCAGCAGCCCCTACCTAGCGGGGGGGACAGATACGCAGTATTTT. It encodes CASSPYLAGGTDTQYF. The chain has TRBV11-1 and TRBJ2-3; TRBD2 agrees at 12 bases. Losses at the gene ends were 5 bases for V and 3 bases for J; bases not matched to a gene: 6. The CDR3 contains 16 residues. The germline V gene has CDR1 SGHAT and CDR2 FQDESV (reference sequence).

The rearrangement uses TRBV30 and TRBJ2-7, with 7 bases lining up with TRBD1. Germline loops: CDR1 GTSNPN, CDR2 SVGIG (reference sequence). V lost 5 bases, J lost 0 bases, and 4 bases stayed unmatched. The CDR3 runs to 13 residues. CDR3 sequence: CAWARDSSYEQYF. The CDR3 nucleotides are TGTGCCTGGGCCCGGGACAGCTCCTACGAGCAGTACTTC.